This passage covers 23 T cell receptor beta chains from one sample sequenced in a study of blood T cell repertoires in COVID-19 (dated by TCRdb to about 2020). Libraries were made using the immunoSEQ multiplex PCR assay. TCRdb retrieved this table from immuneACCESS and kept in-frame rearrangements only. Not all clones are present; in checked studies, unresolved V genes account for under half, and no reason is known for the remainder. The sample includes about 400,000 clones, with 70% to 90% observed a single time. Less than 3.5% of the sample lies in the top ten. Sequenced sample: peripheral blood. These receptors were taken from a human donor in a cohort sampled during active COVID-19.

V is TRBV11-2 and J is TRBJ1-2, with a tentative D call TRBD1 (6 bases). Trimming left V 1 base short and J 4 bases short, with 10 bases between. Germline CDR1 SGHAT, CDR2 FQNNGV. This CDR3 has 14 amino acids. This CDR3 is CASSLAQGLYGYTF. The CDR3 nucleotides read TGTGCCAGCAGCTTAGCACAGGGCCTCTATGGCTACACCTTC.

The chain links TRBV11-3 to TRBJ1-2; D not certain. In germline, CDR1 is SGHNT, CDR2 YENEEA. Trimming removed 0 bases from V and 8 bases from J, with 7 bases in between. The CDR3 totals 12 residues. The CDR3 protein is CASSLDGLGYTF. CDR3 nucleotides: TGTGCCAGCAGCTTAGATGGGCTAGGCTACACCTTC.

This clone was seen a handful of times. This sequence joins TRBV5-4 and TRBJ1-1, with D possibly matching TRBD1 (5 bases). The V end lost 3 bases, the J end lost 1 base, and 10 bases lay between the germline ends. The germline gives CDR1 SGHNT, CDR2 YYREEE (reference sequence). This CDR3 has 14 amino acids. The CDR3 here is CASSWVGGNTEAFF. The CDR3, as DNA: TGTGCCAGCAGCTGGGTGGGGGGGAACACTGAAGCTTTCTTT.

This clone was detected only a few times. J is TRBJ1-1 and V is TRBV19; D possibly corresponds to TRBD1 (5 bases). Germline V gene data show CDR1 as LNHDA and CDR2 as SQIVND (reference sequence). The CDR3 extends over 12 amino acids. V was trimmed by 5 bases and J by 6 bases, leaving 10 bases between them. CDR3 nucleotides: TGTGCCAGTAGTGCGGGGCCGGCTGAAGCTTTCTTT. It specifies CASSAGPAEAFF.

This chain links TRBV3-1 (or the pseudogene TRBV3-2) with TRBJ1-5; no clear D. Trimming removed 4 bases at V and 3 bases at J, with 13 bases between. CDR1 is LGHDT, CDR2 YNNKEL, per germline (reference sequence). This CDR3 spans 15 amino acids. This CDR3 reads CASSRGAGDNQPQHF. CDR3 nucleotide sequence: TGTGCCAGCAGCCGAGGAGCCGGGGACAATCAGCCCCAGCATTTT.

V gene TRBV19 combines with J gene TRBJ2-7; the D gene is possibly TRBD1 (5 bases). The ends were cut back, 1 base at V and 5 bases at J, with 18 bases in the middle. The CDR3 loop spans 16 amino acids. Germline CDR1 LNHDA, CDR2 SQIVND (reference sequence). The chain's CDR3 is CASSIGQGESKDEQYF. DNA for the CDR3: TGTGCCAGTAGTATAGGTCAGGGTGAAAGTAAGGACGAGCAGTACTTC.

V is TRBV20-1 and J is TRBJ1-6; D gene ambiguous. Looked up from germline, CDR1 is DFQATT and CDR2 is SNEGSKA (reference sequence). The CDR3 covers 14 residues. Between the trimmed V and J ends, which lost 3 bases and 6 bases, there was a span of 12 bases. CDR3 protein: CSASRGDVNSPLHF. The CDR3 bases are TGCAGTGCTAGTCGGGGAGATGTTAATTCACCCCTCCACTTT.

This chain uses TRBV19 with TRBJ2-2; TRBD2 matches 7 bases. This CDR3 region has 15 residues. CDR1 is LNHDA and CDR2 is SQIVND in the germline V gene (reference sequence). Trimming cost V 8 bases and J 1 base; bases outside gene matches: 7. In nucleotides, the CDR3 is TGTGCCAGTGCCGCTGGGACTAAGAACACCGGGGAGCTGTTTTTT. It is translated as CASAAGTKNTGELFF. The full variable domain, rest sourced from reference TRBV19 and TRBJ2-2, is DGGITQSPKYLFRKEGQNVTLSCEQNLNHDAMYWYRQDPGQGLRLIYYSQIVNDFQKGDIAEGYSVSREKKESFPLTVTSAQKNPTAFYLCASAAGTKNTGELFFGEGSRLTVL.

The V and J genes are TRBV5-1 and TRBJ2-7; D gene ambiguous. This CDR3 contains 13 residues. V was shortened by 1 base and J by 1 base, with 6 bases between the two germline ends. The V gene's germline CDR1 is SGHRS and CDR2 YFSETQ. This CDR3 reads CASSLYGSYEQYF. The CDR3 DNA reads as TGCGCCAGCAGCTTGTACGGGTCCTACGAGCAGTACTTC.

This chain joins TRBV28 and TRBJ2-7; TRBD2 matches at 8 bases. Germline trimming cut 5 bases from V and 5 bases from J; bases unmatched to any gene: 8. Germline V lookup: CDR1 MDHEN, CDR2 SYDVKM. The CDR3 covers 14 residues. DNA for the CDR3: TGTGCCAGCAGTCTGCAGACTAGCGTCAACGAGCAGTACTTC. Translated, it gives CASSLQTSVNEQYF.

The V call is TRBV6-5, the J call TRBJ2-2, with 11 bases aligning to TRBD1. This CDR3 contains 15 residues. In germline, CDR1 is MNHEY, CDR2 SVGAGI. V was clipped by 9 bases and J by 6 bases; unmatched bases: 9. CDR3 bases: TGTGCCAGTTCAAGGACAGGGGGCGAATCCGGGGAGCTGTTTTTT. Its translation: CASSRTGGESGELFF.

The CDR3 sequence: CAWSKGGRTFYSTDTQYF. Written as DNA, the CDR3 is TGTGCCTGGAGTAAAGGAGGGCGGACTTTCTATAGCACAGATACGCAGTATTTT. V gene TRBV30 combines with J gene TRBJ2-3; tentatively, D is TRBD2 (6 bases). Per germline, CDR1 GTSNPN and CDR2 SVGIG (reference sequence). The V end was cut by 2 bases, the J end by 0 bases, with 21 bases between. There are 18 residues in the CDR3.

The V and J genes are TRBV25-1 and TRBJ2-1, with 9 positions matching TRBD1. The CDR3 sequence is 13 residues long. Germline V gives CDR1 MGHDK, CDR2 SYGVNS. Germline trimming cut 7 bases from V and 7 bases from J; bases unmatched to any gene: 5. CDR3 in DNA: TGTGCCAGCAATGGGGACAGGGATAATGAGCAGTTCTTC. Translating gives CASNGDRDNEQFF. Together with reference TRBV25-1 and TRBJ2-1, the CDR3 gives the full variable domain: EADIYQTPRYLVIGTGKKITLECSQTMGHDKMYWYQQDPGMELHLIHYSYGVNSTEKGDLSSESTVSRIRTEHFPLTLESARPSHTSQYLCASNGDRDNEQFFGPGTRLTVL.

This sequence joins TRBV7-6 and TRBJ2-1, with 8 bases identical to TRBD2. V shed 1 base, J shed 4 bases, and the junction held 3 bases outside the gene matches. This CDR3 is built from 15 residues. Germline values: CDR1 SGHVS, CDR2 FNYEAQ. This CDR3 reads CASSLVAGRYNEQFF. The CDR3, as DNA: TGTGCCAGCAGCTTAGTAGCGGGGAGATACAATGAGCAGTTCTTC.

The V gene is TRBV19, the J gene TRBJ2-1; 7 bases are a match to TRBD2. The CDR3 totals 16 residues. V gave up 4 bases and J gave up 6 bases; unmatched junction bases: 12. Germline V CDR1 and CDR2: LNHDA, SQIVND (reference sequence). DNA of the CDR3: TGTGCCAGTAGTACTCAGGCTAGCGGAGCCCCCAATGAGCAGTTCTTC. It encodes CASSTQASGAPNEQFF.

The chain couples TRBV10-3 to TRBJ2-5; 15 bases align to TRBD2. The CDR3 runs 19 residues. Germline CDR1 is ENHRY and CDR2 is SYGVKD. Trimming at V came to 2 bases and at J to 1 base, leaving 8 bases not matched to a gene. In nucleotides, the CDR3 is TGTGCCATCAGTGAGCCCGGACTAGCGGGGGGGCCTATCCAAGAGACCCAGTACTTC. Translating gives CAISEPGLAGGPIQETQYF.

This clone was seen once. The chain is built from TRBV28 and TRBJ2-7; D gene unclear. The germline gives CDR1 MDHEN, CDR2 SYDVKM. Trimming left V 6 bases short and J 3 bases short, with 9 bases between. The CDR3 contains 12 residues. The CDR3 DNA is TGTGCCAGCAGACCCAGTGGCTACGAGCAGTACTTC. Translated, it gives CASRPSGYEQYF.

This clone was picked up one time. The genes are TRBV3-1 (or the pseudogene TRBV3-2) and TRBJ1-2, with a tentative D call TRBD1 (5 bases). Per the germline V gene, CDR1 is LGHDT and CDR2 is YNNKEL (reference sequence). The CDR3 loop spans 14 amino acids. Trimming shortened V by 4 bases and J by 3 bases, and 12 bases separated the two germline ends. The CDR3 spells CASSPRQGDYGYTF. The CDR3 region has the DNA TGTGCCAGCAGCCCCCGGCAGGGTGACTATGGCTACACCTTC.

The gene calls are TRBV2 and TRBJ2-5, with TRBD1 matching 7 bases. Germline CDR1 reads SNHLY; CDR2 reads FYNNEI. V shed 7 bases and J 1 base; nucleotides not matched to a gene: 3. The CDR3 runs to 13 residues. Written as DNA, the CDR3 is TGTGCCAGCACCCGGGACAGCCAAGAGACCCAGTACTTC. Translation: CASTRDSQETQYF.

This clone was counted between two and nine times. The CDR3 loop is CASSMNRGGGYTF. The CDR3 DNA reads as TGTGCCAGTAGTATGAACCGGGGTGGTGGCTACACCTTC. The genes are TRBV19 and TRBJ1-2; no clear D gene. CDR3 length: 13 residues. Trimming stripped 3 bases from V and 7 bases from J, with 12 bases between. CDR1 LNHDA and CDR2 SQIVND come from the germline V gene (reference sequence). The full variable domain, with the rest looked up from reference TRBV19 and TRBJ1-2, is DGGITQSPKYLFRKEGQNVTLSCEQNLNHDAMYWYRQDPGQGLRLIYYSQIVNDFQKGDIAEGYSVSREKKESFPLTVTSAQKNPTAFYLCASSMNRGGGYTFGSGTRLTVV.

This clone was detected only once. The V gene is TRBV28, the J gene TRBJ1-6; D unclear. Trimming shortened V by 5 bases and J by 9 bases, and 8 bases separated the two germline ends. This CDR3 is built from 12 residues. Germline CDR1 and CDR2: MDHEN and SYDVKM. The CDR3, as DNA: TGTGCCAGCAGTCTTTTTCCTTCACCCCTCCACTTT. Its translation: CASSLFPSPLHF.

The chain is built from TRBV23-1 and TRBJ1-5, with D possibly being TRBD1 (6 bases). TRBV23-1 is an open reading frame whose function is uncertain. This CDR3 has 18 amino acids. Trimming left V 6 bases short and J 2 bases short, with 23 bases between. The CDR3 DNA reads as TGCGCCAGCAGCACACACTCTCAGGGGCGCCTCGGCAATCAGCCCCAGCATTTT. Translated: CASSTHSQGRLGNQPQHF.

The rearrangement joins TRBV4-2 to TRBJ2-1; 10 nucleotides align to TRBD2. CDR1 and CDR2 from the germline V gene are LGHNA and YNFKEQ. The ends lost 2 bases at V and 9 bases at J; junction bases unmatched: 10. The CDR3 extends over 16 amino acids. The CDR3 region is CASSQPLPSGRIEQFF. The CDR3 DNA is TGTGCCAGCAGCCAACCCCTCCCTAGCGGGAGAATTGAGCAGTTCTTC.